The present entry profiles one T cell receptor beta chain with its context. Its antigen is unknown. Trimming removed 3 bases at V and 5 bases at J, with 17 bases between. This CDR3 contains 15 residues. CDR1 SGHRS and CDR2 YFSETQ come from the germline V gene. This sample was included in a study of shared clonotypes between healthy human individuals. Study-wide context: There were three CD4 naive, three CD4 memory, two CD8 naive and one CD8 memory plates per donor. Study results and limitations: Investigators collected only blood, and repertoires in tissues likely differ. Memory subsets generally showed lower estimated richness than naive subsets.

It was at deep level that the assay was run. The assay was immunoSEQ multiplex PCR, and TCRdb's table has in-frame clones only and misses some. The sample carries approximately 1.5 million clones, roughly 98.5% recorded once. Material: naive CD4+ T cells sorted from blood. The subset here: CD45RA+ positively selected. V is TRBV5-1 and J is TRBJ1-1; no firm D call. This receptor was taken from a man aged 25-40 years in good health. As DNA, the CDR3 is TGCGCCAGCAGCTCGCAGGCGACGCAGAGAACTGAAGCTTTCTTT. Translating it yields CASSSQATQRTEAFF.